This is a list of T cell receptor beta chains from one sample in a study of vaccination and CD4 T cells after COVID-19. What these receptors recognize is not known. MiXCR was run by TCRdb on the PCR reads, yielding one entry per CDR3 protein. The sample has about 10,000 distinct CDR3 sequences, roughly 36% seen once. Source material: CD4+ T cells from blood, cultured in vitro. The receptors originated from a human donor in good health. Each CDR3 is given with its conserved first and last residue. D genes are given only for firm matches. For some rows the clone size is stated as once, few or many, or as a class when expanded; others skip it.

J gene,D gene,clone size,V gene,CDR3 DNA,CDR3 protein
TRBJ2-2,NA,once,TRBV7-9,TGTGCCAGCAGCTTTGTTTCGGGGATGTTTGCCGGGGAGCTGTTTTTT,CASSFVSGMFAGELFF
TRBJ1-1,TRBD1,NA,TRBV9,TGTGCCAGCAGCGTAGGACAGGGGTTAAAAGCTTTCTTT,CASSVGQGLKAFF
TRBJ1-6,NA,few,TRBV11-1,TGTGCCAGCAGCTTAGGCTCCACCAATTCACCCCTCCACTTT,CASSLGSTNSPLHF
TRBJ1-1,TRBD1,few,TRBV20-1,TGCAGTGCCCAGACAGGGGGCACTGAAGCTTTCTTT,CSAQTGGTEAFF
TRBJ1-3,NA,NA,TRBV7-2,TGTGCCAGCAGCCAAAGACAGAGCCCCGGGAAAAACACCATATATTTT,CASSQRQSPGKNTIYF
TRBJ1-5,NA,NA,TRBV30,TGTGCCTGGAGTATCTCGGCAGGTCAGCCCCAGCATTTT,CAWSISAGQPQHF
TRBJ2-5,TRBD1,NA,TRBV5-5,TGTGCCAGCAGCTCAATTATCCGGGACAGGGTCCTTTCTGGGACCCAGTACTTC,CASSSIIRDRVLSGTQYF
TRBJ1-5,NA,few,TRBV2,TGTGCCAGCAGCTTACCGGGGAATCAGCCCCAGCATTTT,CASSLPGNQPQHF
TRBJ2-5,TRBD2,medium-sized,TRBV20-1,TGCAGTGCTCAGGGACTAGCGGGAGCGGAGGAGACCCAGTACTTC,CSAQGLAGAEETQYF
TRBJ2-7,NA,NA,TRBV6-1,TGTGCCAGCAGTCCCCCGGCCGGACATAGTCAGTACTTC,CASSPPAGHSQYF
TRBJ2-1,TRBD2,few,TRBV7-7,TGTGCTAGCAGCTCGGGACTAGCGGGAGCCAGTGAGCAGTTCTTC,CASSSGLAGASEQFF
TRBJ2-5,NA,few,TRBV20-1,TGCAGTGCTAGGCGGCAGGCGGGGGAGACCCAGTACTTC,CSARRQAGETQYF
TRBJ1-1,NA,NA,TRBV19,TGTGCCAGTAGTACCCCGAGGGGGGGCGATGACACTGAAGCTTTCTTT,CASSTPRGGDDTEAFF
TRBJ1-5,TRBD1,NA,TRBV4-1,TGCGCCAGCAGCCAAGATCTGACAGGGGGAAGTCAGCCCCAGCATTTT,CASSQDLTGGSQPQHF
TRBJ2-5,TRBD2,few,TRBV7-7,TGTGCTAGCAGCGGGGGGATCCAAGAGACCCAGTACTTC,CASSGGIQETQYF
TRBJ2-7,TRBD2,NA,TRBV20-1,TGCAGTGCTAGCCGGCTAGCGGGATCTAATTCCCTCGAGCAGTACTTC,CSASRLAGSNSLEQYF
TRBJ1-1,NA,few,TRBV20-1,TGCAGTGCCCTGACCGGCAGGGACGAAGCTTTCTTT,CSALTGRDEAFF